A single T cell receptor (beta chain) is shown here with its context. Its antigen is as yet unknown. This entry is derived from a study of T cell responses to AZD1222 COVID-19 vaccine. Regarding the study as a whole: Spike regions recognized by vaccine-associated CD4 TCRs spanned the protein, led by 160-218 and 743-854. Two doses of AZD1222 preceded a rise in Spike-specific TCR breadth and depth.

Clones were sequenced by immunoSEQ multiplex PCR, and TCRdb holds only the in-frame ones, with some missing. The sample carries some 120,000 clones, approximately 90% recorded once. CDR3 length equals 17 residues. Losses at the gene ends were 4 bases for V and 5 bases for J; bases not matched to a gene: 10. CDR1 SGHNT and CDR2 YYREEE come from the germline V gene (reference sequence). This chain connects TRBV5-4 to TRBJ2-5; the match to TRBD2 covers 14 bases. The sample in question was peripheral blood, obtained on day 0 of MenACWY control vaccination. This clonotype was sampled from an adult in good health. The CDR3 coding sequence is TGTGCCAGCAGCCCGACTAGCGGGAGGGGCTTGGGCGAGACCCAGTACTTC. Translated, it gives CASSPTSGRGLGETQYF.